The 20 T cell receptor beta chains reported below all come from one sample, sequenced in a study of human T cells and chemical hapten exposure. MiXCR was run by TCRdb on the RACE reads, yielding one entry per CDR3 protein. Among fewer than 85,000 distinct CDR3 sequences listed, roughly a tenth were seen once. Indicated time point: patch test 2, 6 weeks after DPC sensitization. Stated treatment: therapeutic diphenylcyclopropenone sensitization with weekly scalp DPC. The sample consisted of whole blood, taken in connection with sensitization to the hapten diphenylcyclopropenone (DPC). These receptors all come from a woman between 25 and 40 years old with alopecia areata. Some clones in this sample may be carry-over from other donors' samples.

The gene calls are TRBV18 and TRBJ2-1; the match to TRBD2 covers 8 bases. The germline V gene has CDR1 KGHSH and CDR2 LQKENI. The trim removed 4 bases at V and 8 bases at J, leaving 16 bases unmatched. CDR3 length: 17 amino acids. The CDR3 spells CASSRLAGGVNGYEQFF. The DNA of the CDR3 is TGTGCCAGCTCACGTTTGGCGGGAGGAGTAAACGGCTATGAGCAGTTCTTC. The whole variable domain, filled in from reference TRBV18 and TRBJ2-1, reads NAGVMQNPRHLVRRRGQEARLRCSPMKGHSHVYWYRQLPEEGLKFMVYLQKENIIDESGMPKERFSAEFPKEGPSILRIQQVVRGDSAAYFCASSRLAGGVNGYEQFFGPGTRLTVL.

This chain uses TRBV4-3 with TRBJ2-6, with 7 bases fitting TRBD1. The germline V gene has CDR1 LGHNA and CDR2 YSLEER. The CDR3 is made up of 17 amino acids. Germline trimming cut 8 bases from V and 0 bases from J; bases unmatched to any gene: 10. CDR3: CASRKDRLNSGANVLTF. The CDR3 DNA follows: TGCGCCAGCCGAAAGGACAGGTTGAACTCTGGGGCCAACGTCCTGACTTTC.

This clonotype showed up just a few times. The chain links TRBV28 to TRBJ2-7; 13 bases line up with TRBD2. The CDR3 extends over 17 amino acids. Trimming at V came to 5 bases and at J to 1 base, leaving 8 bases not matched to a gene. Germline CDR1 is MDHEN and CDR2 is SYDVKM. The DNA of the CDR3 is TGTGCCAGCAGTCGGCCGACTAGCGGGAGGAGGTCCTACGAGCAGTACTTC. Residues: CASSRPTSGRRSYEQYF.

J is TRBJ1-5 and V is TRBV6-1, with 10 bases aligning to TRBD1. CDR1 is MNHNS, CDR2 SASEGT, per germline. CDR3 length equals 16 residues. V gave up 6 bases and J gave up 7 bases; unmatched junction bases: 12. CDR3 in amino acids: CASSSTDRGRRQPQHF. The DNA for the CDR3 is TGTGCCAGCAGCTCCACTGACAGGGGGCGGCGGCAGCCCCAGCATTTT.

The chain is built from TRBV12-3 or TRBV12-4 and TRBJ1-5; D is ambiguous. V was clipped by 5 bases and J by 7 bases, with 12 bases between them. The CDR3 runs to 13 residues. The CDR3 bases are TGTGCCAGCAGTCCCAGGACTGAACAGCCCCAGCATTTT. It encodes CASSPRTEQPQHF.

This clonotype was recorded many times. This chain joins TRBV6-1 and TRBJ1-5; the D gene is possibly TRBD1 (5 bases). This CDR3 region has 19 residues. From germline, CDR1 is MNHNS and CDR2 SASEGT. V was clipped by 0 bases and J by 4 bases, with 22 bases between them. CDR3 amino acids: CASSEAYWRGRNQNQPQHF. CDR3 DNA sequence: TGTGCCAGCAGTGAAGCGTACTGGAGGGGAAGAAACCAAAATCAGCCCCAGCATTTT.

The genes are TRBV18 and TRBJ2-2; TRBD1 matches 8 bases. V trimming: 0 bases; J trimming: 6 bases; junction bases outside the gene matches: 6. Germline V gene lookup returns CDR1 KGHSH and CDR2 LQKENI. This CDR3 has 16 residues. CDR3 loop: CASSPPSDRGAGELFF. For the CDR3, the DNA is TGTGCCAGCTCACCACCTTCCGACAGGGGAGCCGGGGAGCTGTTTTTT.

This clonotype was observed many times. The chain links TRBV5-1 to TRBJ2-7, with 9 bases lining up with TRBD2. CDR1 and CDR2 from the germline V gene are SGHRS and YFSETQ. This CDR3 has 17 residues. Trimming removed 1 base from V and 2 bases from J; junction bases left unmatched: 10. The CDR3 DNA follows: TGCGCCAGCAGCTTGCGGCTAGCGGGAAAAGAGACCTACGAGCAGTACTTC. Its translation: CASSLRLAGKETYEQYF.

The sample holds many counts of this clonotype. The J gene is TRBJ1-1, the V gene TRBV5-5; weak D call: TRBD1 (6 bases). Trimming cost V 8 bases and J 0 bases, with 11 bases left between them. The germline V gene encodes CDR1 SGHKS and CDR2 YYEKEE (reference sequence). The CDR3 is 13 amino acids. The CDR3 reads CASAGHMNTEAFF. CDR3 nucleotides: TGTGCCAGTGCGGGACACATGAACACTGAAGCTTTCTTT.

This clonotype was found many times. V usage is TRBV18 and J usage is TRBJ2-1; 16 bases map to TRBD2. The V segment lost 5 bases and the J segment 6 bases; nucleotides outside the gene matches: 10. The CDR3 loop spans 18 amino acids. CDR1 is KGHSH and CDR2 is LQKENI in the germline V gene. The CDR3 loop reads CASSSGLAGGPGSNEQFF. The CDR3 DNA is TGTGCCAGCTCATCGGGACTAGCGGGAGGGCCTGGTAGCAATGAGCAGTTCTTC.

The V and J genes are TRBV18 and TRBJ1-1; D is ambiguous. CDR3 length: 16 residues. V shed 3 bases and J shed 1 base, with 15 bases lying between them. Germline CDR1 and CDR2: KGHSH and LQKENI. CDR3 in DNA: TGTGCCAGCTCACCGAGAACTTCTGGAGGGAACACTGAAGCTTTCTTT. It codes for CASSPRTSGGNTEAFF.

This clonotype came up many times. The chain carries TRBV12-3 or TRBV12-4 and TRBJ1-6, with 12 bases identical to TRBD1. After removal of 6 bases from V and 7 bases from J, the junction contained 4 bases not matched to a gene. The CDR3 loop spans 15 amino acids. The CDR3 region has the DNA TGTGCCAGCAGGTCCGGGACAGGGGGCAATTCACCCCTCCACTTT. This encodes CASRSGTGGNSPLHF.

At least ten counts were recorded for this clonotype. Because the CDR3's place on the DNA is in doubt, the DNA is left out and the CDR3 is given as listed by TCRdb. The V call is TRBV11-2, the J call TRBJ2-3; TRBD1 reflects the table's D call only, with no check against the DNA. 17 amino acids form the CDR3, both terminal residues included. Germline V lookup: CDR1 SGHAT, CDR2 FQNNGV. This chain's CDR3 is CASSLDSGQGYTDTQYF.

Regarding this clonotype: Given a much more abundant clone one base away, this may be a read error. The genes are TRBV7-2 and TRBJ2-1, with TRBD1 matching 9 bases. The V gene's germline CDR1 is SGHTA and CDR2 FQGNSA. The CDR3 length is 13 residues. The DNA of the CDR3 is TGTGCCAACAGCGAACAGGGGGCGGAAGAGCAGTTCTTC. Protein product: CANSEQGAEEQFF.

This sequence joins TRBV6-5 and TRBJ2-3, with no clear D. With 2 bases removed from V and 5 bases from J, the gap between germline ends came to 8 bases. Per germline, CDR1 MNHEY and CDR2 SVGAGI. The CDR3 is 13 residues long. CDR3: CASSYRPRDTQYF. The CDR3 nucleotides read TGTGCCAGCAGTTACCGGCCCAGAGATACGCAGTATTTT.

This clonotype was detected many times. The chain employs TRBV30 and TRBJ2-2; D unclear. With 3 bases removed from V and 6 bases from J, the gap between germline ends came to 11 bases. The CDR3 extends over 13 amino acids. From germline, CDR1 is GTSNPN and CDR2 SVGIG (reference sequence). The CDR3 reads CAWSPTAPGELFF. CDR3 coding DNA: TGTGCCTGGAGCCCCACCGCGCCCGGGGAGCTGTTTTTT.

Here the CDR3 reads CASSSRGSGELFF. The CDR3 bases are TGTGCCAGCAGCTCCAGGGGTTCCGGGGAGCTGTTTTTT. V gene TRBV9 combines with J gene TRBJ2-2; tentative D call: TRBD1 (6 bases). The CDR3 runs 13 residues. V lost 4 bases and J 6 bases, leaving 10 bases between the germline ends. CDR1 and CDR2 from the germline V gene are SGDLS and YYNGEE.

This clonotype appeared many times. The chain couples TRBV29-1 to TRBJ2-5, with 10 bases that match TRBD1. Germline CDR1 reads SQVTM; CDR2 reads ANQGSEA. This CDR3 has 14 amino acids. V lost 5 bases and J lost 1; bases outside the gene matches: 4. This CDR3 is CSVTTGGSQETQYF. The DNA of the CDR3 is TGCAGCGTTACGACAGGGGGCTCCCAAGAGACCCAGTACTTC.

This clonotype occurred many times. The DNA for the CDR3 is TGCAGTGCTAGAGGCAGCAGGGATGGATACTTGGGCTCGCCCCAGCATTTT. It translates to CSARGSRDGYLGSPQHF. The chain employs TRBV20-1 and TRBJ1-5, with D possibly TRBD1 on 5 matching bases. CDR1 DFQATT and CDR2 SNEGSKA come from the germline V gene (reference sequence). V was clipped by 1 base and J by 9 bases, with 25 bases between them. The CDR3 spans 17 residues.

In this sample, this clonotype turned up many times. V and J are TRBV4-3 and TRBJ1-1; D is unclear. Trimming removed 0 bases from V and 6 bases from J, with 8 bases in between. Per the germline V gene, CDR1 is LGHNA and CDR2 is YSLEER. CDR3 length: 13 amino acids. The CDR3 loop reads CASSQERWAEAFF. DNA for the CDR3: TGCGCCAGCAGCCAAGAACGATGGGCTGAAGCTTTCTTT.